A selection of T cell receptor beta chains follows, all from one sample in a study of human T cells and chemical hapten exposure. MiXCR, applied by TCRdb to the RACE reads, yields one record per CDR3 protein. The repertoire holds 100,000 to 150,000 distinct CDR3 sequences, with 10% to 12% as singletons. The sequences come from whole blood, collected in connection with sensitization to the hapten diphenylcyclopropenone (DPC). Every receptor here comes from a woman between 45 and 65 years old with alopecia areata. Some clones in this sample may be carry-over from other donors' samples. Both conserved end residues are part of each CDR3. D genes are given only for firm matches. Clone sizes are given selectively: once, few, many, or a class where the clone is expanded.

d_call: .; j_call: TRBJ2-6; v_call: TRBV7-3; clone_size: .; cdr3_aa: CASSVLPVTDLSGANVLTF; cdr3_nt: TGTGCCAGCAGCGTCCTCCCGGTGACAGATCTCTCTGGGGCCAACGTCCTGACTTTC
d_call: .; j_call: TRBJ1-6; v_call: TRBV12-3/TRBV12-4; clone_size: few; cdr3_aa: CASSYQVVGNSPLHF; cdr3_nt: TGTGCCAGCAGTTATCAGGTAGTAGGCAATTCACCCCTCCACTTT
d_call: .; j_call: TRBJ2-6; v_call: TRBV5-1; clone_size: few; cdr3_aa: CASSPGGAPGANVLTF; cdr3_nt: TGCGCCAGCAGTCCGGGCGGGGCCCCGGGGGCCAACGTCCTGACTTTC
d_call: .; j_call: TRBJ2-7; v_call: TRBV20-1; clone_size: few; cdr3_aa: CSASINPYEQYF; cdr3_nt: TGCAGTGCTAGTATAAACCCCTACGAGCAGTACTTC
d_call: .; j_call: TRBJ2-1; v_call: TRBV27; clone_size: few; cdr3_aa: CASSSPGRYNEQFF; cdr3_nt: TGTGCCAGCAGTAGTCCGGGGCGCTACAATGAGCAGTTCTTC
d_call: TRBD1; j_call: TRBJ1-6; v_call: TRBV5-4; clone_size: .; cdr3_aa: CASRGTGDNSPLHF; cdr3_nt: TGTGCCAGCAGGGGGACAGGCGATAATTCACCCCTCCACTTT
d_call: .; j_call: TRBJ2-2; v_call: TRBV29-1; clone_size: many; cdr3_aa: CSAMGAAELFF; cdr3_nt: TGCAGCGCCATGGGGGCGGCGGAGCTGTTTTTT
d_call: TRBD1; j_call: TRBJ1-5; v_call: TRBV6-1; clone_size: few; cdr3_aa: CASLQGAPNQPQHF; cdr3_nt: TGTGCCAGCCTTCAGGGGGCGCCCAATCAGCCCCAGCATTTT
d_call: .; j_call: TRBJ2-7; v_call: TRBV28; clone_size: .; cdr3_aa: CASRPPGDEQYF; cdr3_nt: TGTGCCAGCAGGCCCCCGGGGGACGAGCAGTACTTC
d_call: .; j_call: TRBJ2-2; v_call: TRBV6-2/TRBV6-3; clone_size: .; cdr3_aa: CASRVSGRPSTGELFF; cdr3_nt: TGTGCCAGCAGAGTCTCGGGACGGCCGAGCACCGGGGAGCTGTTTTTT
d_call: TRBD1; j_call: TRBJ1-1; v_call: TRBV12-3/TRBV12-4; clone_size: many; cdr3_aa: CASTSQGAQGVRAFF; cdr3_nt: TGTGCCAGCACCTCACAGGGGGCGCAGGGGGTTCGAGCTTTCTTT
d_call: .; j_call: TRBJ2-6; v_call: TRBV2; clone_size: few; cdr3_aa: CASGSPKSRSGANVLTF; cdr3_nt: TGTGCCAGCGGATCTCCCAAATCGCGTTCTGGGGCCAACGTCCTGACTTTC
d_call: .; j_call: TRBJ2-3; v_call: TRBV7-2; clone_size: many; cdr3_aa: CASSWDEDTQYF; cdr3_nt: TGTGCCAGCAGCTGGGATGAAGATACGCAGTATTTT
d_call: .; j_call: TRBJ1-1; v_call: TRBV11-2; clone_size: many; cdr3_aa: CASSFDPNTEAFF; cdr3_nt: TGTGCCAGCAGCTTCGACCCCAACACTGAAGCTTTCTTT
d_call: TRBD1; j_call: TRBJ1-2; v_call: TRBV28; clone_size: few; cdr3_aa: CASRSDSTGAGGYTF; cdr3_nt: TGTGCCAGCAGATCCGACTCGACAGGGGCGGGCGGCTACACCTTC
d_call: .; j_call: TRBJ2-5; v_call: TRBV15; clone_size: .; cdr3_aa: CATSRAFQGLETQYF; cdr3_nt: TGTGCCACCAGCAGAGCATTTCAAGGGCTCGAGACCCAGTACTTC
d_call: .; j_call: TRBJ2-7; v_call: TRBV3-1; clone_size: .; cdr3_aa: CASSQGTGEQYF; cdr3_nt: TGTGCCAGCAGCCAAGGCACTGGCGAGCAGTACTTC
d_call: TRBD1; j_call: TRBJ1-2; v_call: TRBV6-5; clone_size: .; cdr3_aa: CASSSQAGGYGYGYTF; cdr3_nt: TGTGCCAGCAGTTCCCAGGCAGGGGGCTATGGCTATGGCTACACCTTC
d_call: .; j_call: TRBJ2-7; v_call: TRBV27; clone_size: .; cdr3_aa: CASSLTVGDGETYEQYF; cdr3_nt: TGTGCCAGCAGTTTGACCGTGGGAGACGGAGAAACCTACGAGCAGTACTTC
d_call: TRBD1; j_call: TRBJ2-5; v_call: TRBV12-5; clone_size: few; cdr3_aa: CASARTGGFGETQYF; cdr3_nt: TGTGCTAGTGCCCGGACAGGGGGCTTCGGAGAGACCCAGTACTTC